Below, 10 T cell receptor beta chains from the same sample are listed, as sequenced in a study of CD8 T cells in ankylosing spondylitis. TCRdb fed the 5' RACE reads into MiXCR, producing one record per CDR3 protein. This sample has 150,000 to 200,000 distinct CDR3 sequences, with 10% to 15% found just once. Sequenced input: blood, either unsorted or a sorted T cell fraction (not recorded which). Every receptor here comes from a female donor with ankylosing spondylitis or in good health (not recorded which).

This clonotype has a handful of counts. The chain uses TRBV9 and TRBJ1-1; perhaps TRBD1 as D (6 bases). The CDR3 is made up of 11 amino acids. CDR1 is SGDLS, CDR2 YYNGEE, per germline. The CDR3 nucleotides read TGTGCAAGCGGGGGCGGCACTGAAGCTTTCTTT. Protein product: CASGGGTEAFF.

This clonotype was counted at least ten times. The chain links TRBV5-1 to TRBJ2-5; possibly TRBD2 for D (6 bases). Germline lookup yields CDR1 SGHRS and CDR2 YFSETQ. V lost 2 bases and J lost 1, with 9 bases in between. CDR3 length: 14 residues. This chain's CDR3 is CASSFVGGQETQYF. As DNA, the CDR3 is TGCGCCAGCAGCTTCGTCGGGGGCCAAGAGACCCAGTACTTC.

This clonotype showed up many times. The chain joins TRBV4-3 to TRBJ2-4, with D unresolved. Germline CDR1 is LGHNA and CDR2 is YSLEER. Trimming shortened V by 4 bases and J by 1 base, and 8 bases separated the two germline ends. The CDR3 length is 14 residues. The chain's CDR3 is CASSPTLAKNIQYF. CDR3 nucleotides: TGCGCCAGCAGCCCCACGCTGGCCAAAAACATTCAGTACTTC.

The chain links TRBV25-1 to TRBJ1-5; TRBD1 agrees at 7 bases. Germline CDR1 MGHDK, CDR2 SYGVNS. With 3 bases clipped from V and 4 bases from J, the junction kept 6 bases outside the gene matches. There are 15 residues in the CDR3. CDR3 nucleotide sequence: TGTGCCAGCAGTGACTCGGGACAGCCGAATCAGCCCCAGCATTTT. Amino acid sequence: CASSDSGQPNQPQHF.

A few counts support this clonotype. The V gene is TRBV5-1, the J gene TRBJ2-2, with 12 bases lining up with TRBD2. The CDR3 runs 20 residues. The germline gives CDR1 SGHRS, CDR2 YFSETQ. The V segment lost 4 bases and the J segment 0 bases; nucleotides outside the gene matches: 13. CDR3 DNA sequence: TGCGCCAGCAGCCCCCGGCCGACTAGCGGGAGCGAGACGAACACCGGGGAGCTGTTTTTT. Protein: CASSPRPTSGSETNTGELFF.

This clonotype came up many times. The chain uses TRBV2 and TRBJ1-6; D is possibly TRBD1 (6 bases). Germline CDR1 and CDR2: SNHLY and FYNNEI. V lost 10 bases, J lost 9 bases, and 16 bases lay in between. The CDR3 has 13 residues. CDR3 DNA: TGTGCCACCCATCGGACAGAAAGTTCACCCCTCCACTTT. This encodes CATHRTESSPLHF.

This clonotype occurred many times. The chain uses TRBV20-1 and TRBJ1-6; D remains unclear. V lost 2 bases and J lost 5, with 10 bases in between. This CDR3 contains 14 residues. Germline V lookup: CDR1 DFQATT, CDR2 SNEGSKA (reference sequence). The CDR3 sequence is CSARSSSDNSPLHF. CDR3 DNA sequence: TGCAGTGCTAGAAGTTCCAGTGATAATTCACCCCTCCACTTT.

V usage is TRBV29-1 and J usage is TRBJ2-1; a weak D match, TRBD1 (6 bases). From germline, CDR1 is SQVTM and CDR2 ANQGSEA. V was shortened by 6 bases and J by 4 bases, with 13 bases between the two germline ends. The CDR3 contains 13 residues. DNA for the CDR3: TGCAGCGTCACAGGGTGGAGTTACAATGAGCAGTTCTTC. Its translation: CSVTGWSYNEQFF.

The CDR3 loop is CSVGDRAGGHHNEQFF. In DNA form, the CDR3 reads TGCAGCGTGGGCGATAGGGCGGGAGGGCACCACAATGAGCAGTTCTTC. The rearrangement uses TRBV29-1 and TRBJ2-1, with 9 bases aligning to TRBD2. Germline V gene lookup returns CDR1 SQVTM and CDR2 ANQGSEA. The V and J ends lost 6 bases and 5 bases, in that order; junction bases with no gene match: 14. The CDR3 has 16 residues.

This clonotype has just a few counts. The V and J genes are TRBV7-3 and TRBJ1-2, with D hard to call. In germline, CDR1 is SGHTA, CDR2 FQGTGA. V was pared by 2 bases and J by 3 bases, with 22 bases between. The CDR3 runs to 18 residues. The CDR3 DNA follows: TGTGCCAGCAGCTTACTATCACCCGACGGAGGATATGACTATGGCTACACCTTC. This encodes CASSLLSPDGGYDYGYTF.